This TCR beta chain was retrieved from a study of shared clonotypes between healthy human individuals. Germline V CDR1 and CDR2: MNHNY, SVGAGI (reference sequence). The length of the CDR3 is 13 residues. The V and J ends lost 4 bases and 5 bases respectively, with 9 bases between them. Assay used: immunoSEQ multiplex PCR; TCRdb lists only in-frame clones, some missing. The profile shows 550,000 to 850,000 clones, roughly 70% of them singletons. The rearrangement links TRBV6-6 to TRBJ1-5; no firm D call. The TCR was taken from a woman aged 25 to 45 in good health. Sequenced input: memory CD4+ T cells sorted from blood. Described subset: CD45RA-negative fraction. In nucleotides, the CDR3 is TGTGCCAGCAGTTCTCCTGCCGATCAGCCCCAGCATTTT. It yields the protein CASSSPADQPQHF.